The next 29 T cell receptor beta chains were all read from a single sample in a study of molecular identifiers for immune sequencing clone quantification listed by TCRdb under 2018. Library preparation employed PCR. The data were produced on a NextSeq 500. The public sequencing data were trimmed at Q25 with fastp and processed into clonotypes with MiXCR by TCRdb, which kept only in-frame beta chains. Duplicate CDR3 protein sequences are folded into a single record with the most common DNA and genes. A total of around 460,000 distinct CDR3 sequences appear in this sample, about 25% of them only once. Of the sample, 0.7% to 0.9% is held by the ten largest clones. The sequencing input was naive CD8+ T cells from blood, with Jurkat cell RNA spiked in. The label giving this sample's cell subset or site can be read as: FACS-sorted CD8+CD4-CCR7+CD45RA+ naive T cells. The receptors shown here come from a human donor in good health. Some libraries in this study had Jurkat cell RNA spiked in.

Notes on this clonotype: This may arise from a read error, as a much more abundant clone is one base away. The V and J genes are TRBV5-3 and TRBJ1-1, with D uncertain. TRBV5-3 is an open reading frame, and its role is uncertain. This CDR3 is built from 17 residues. The CDR3 protein is CASSSRGEVPMNTEAFF. The CDR3 nucleotides are TGTGCCAGCAGCTCTCGCGGGGAGGTCCCCATGAACACTGAAGCTTTCTTT.

The chain recombines TRBV6-6 with TRBJ2-3; D gene unclear. Per the germline V gene, CDR1 is MNHNY and CDR2 is SVGAGI (reference sequence). Trimming cost V 0 bases and J 2 bases, with 9 bases left between them. The CDR3 loop spans 15 amino acids. CDR3 bases: TGTGCCAGCAGTTACTCGGAGAGCTTCACAGATACGCAGTATTTT. Translated, it gives CASSYSESFTDTQYF.

This clonotype was observed a few times. V usage is TRBV7-6 and J usage is TRBJ2-7, with a tentative D call TRBD2 (6 bases). Trimming left V 3 bases short and J 3 bases short, with 21 bases between. Germline CDR1 SGHVS, CDR2 FNYEAQ. This CDR3 region has 17 residues. CDR3 sequence reads: CASSLHPTGAFVYEQYF. The CDR3 DNA sequence: TGTGCCAGCAGCTTGCACCCAACGGGAGCGTTCGTCTACGAGCAGTACTTC.

In regard to this clonotype: No conserved phenylalanine or tryptophan ends this CDR3, so it is likely a read error. The rearrangement links TRBV6-5 to TRBJ2-3; no definite D call. The CDR3 sequence is 14 residues long. CDR1 MNHEY and CDR2 SVGAGI come from the germline V gene. Trimming took 2 bases from V and 4 from J, leaving 10 bases between them. CDR3 sequence reads: CASSYRAYSDTQYL. The DNA for the CDR3 is TGTGCCAGCAGTTACAGGGCTTATTCAGATACGCAGTATCTT.

The table lists this clonotype with many counts. The chain recombines TRBV7-2 with TRBJ1-1; possible D gene TRBD1, 5 bases. The CDR3 covers 15 residues. With 0 bases removed from V and 5 bases from J, the gap between germline ends came to 13 bases. CDR1 SGHTA and CDR2 FQGNSA come from the germline V gene. The DNA for the CDR3 is TGTGCCAGCAGCTTAGCGGCAGGGAGGAGTACTGAAGCTTTCTTT. The encoded protein is CASSLAAGRSTEAFF.

This clonotype occurred many times. CDR3 region: CASSSDNEGYTDTQYF. In nucleotides, the CDR3 is TGTGCCAGCAGTTCGGACAACGAAGGGTACACAGATACGCAGTATTTT. The chain recombines TRBV28 with TRBJ2-3, with D perhaps matching TRBD1 (5 bases). This CDR3 region has 16 residues. Trimming shortened V by 4 bases and J by 2 bases, and 16 bases separated the two germline ends. The germline V gene encodes CDR1 MDHEN and CDR2 SYDVKM.

Points on this clonotype: One end of the junction is discordant with germline, which a read error may explain. The rearrangement links TRBV7-9 to TRBJ2-1, with D uncertain. The CDR3 contains 13 residues. CDR1 is SEHNR, CDR2 FQNEAQ, per germline (reference sequence). In nucleotides, the CDR3 is TGTACCAGCAGCTTTGCAGACTACAATGAGCAGTTCTTC. It is translated as CTSSFADYNEQFF.

This clonotype was seen only a few times. This rearrangement joins TRBV5-1 to TRBJ2-7; D ambiguous. V was shortened by 0 bases and J by 0 bases, with 10 bases between the two germline ends. Germline-derived CDR1 and CDR2 are SGHRS and YFSETQ. This CDR3 comprises 15 residues. The CDR3: CASSLELTASYEQYF. Written as DNA, the CDR3 is TGCGCCAGCAGCTTGGAGCTGACGGCCTCCTACGAGCAGTACTTC.

In this sample, this clonotype turned up many times. This chain uses TRBV28 with TRBJ2-7; TRBD1 aligns across 9 bases. CDR1 is MDHEN, CDR2 SYDVKM, per germline. After removal of 6 bases from V and 0 bases from J, the junction contained 3 bases not matched to a gene. This CDR3 is built from 14 residues. CDR3 amino acids: CASSRTGASYEQYF. DNA for the CDR3: TGTGCCAGCAGCCGGACAGGGGCCTCCTACGAGCAGTACTTC.

The chain is built from TRBV4-1 and TRBJ2-1, with D perhaps matching TRBD2 (6 bases). Germline loops: CDR1 MGHRA, CDR2 YSYEKL. This CDR3 has 17 residues. V was trimmed by 0 bases and J by 6 bases, leaving 18 bases between them. The CDR3 sequence is CASSQDPGSPAGNEQFF. Written as DNA, the CDR3 is TGCGCCAGCAGCCAAGACCCCGGGAGCCCCGCCGGCAATGAGCAGTTCTTC.

Comments on this clonotype: A read error may explain this, as a much larger clone is one base away. The final CDR3 position lacks the conserved phenylalanine or tryptophan, pointing to a likely read error. The chain joins TRBV7-9 to TRBJ2-3; TRBD1 or TRBD2 may be the D gene (6 bases each). V lost 5 bases and J 2 bases, leaving 17 bases between the germline ends. Germline-derived CDR1 and CDR2 are SEHNR and FQNEAQ (reference sequence). The CDR3 is 16 amino acids. In DNA, the CDR3 is TGTGCCAGCAGCCTTACCGGGGGCCGAGACACAGATACGCAGTATCTT. Protein sequence: CASSLTGGRDTDTQYL.

This clonotype was recorded many times. The chain employs TRBV30 and TRBJ2-5; D gene unclear. The V gene lost 5 bases and the J gene lost 2 bases, with 9 bases spanning the gap. This CDR3 comprises 12 residues. CDR1 and CDR2 from the germline V gene are GTSNPN and SVGIG (reference sequence). This chain's CDR3 is CAWGVWQETQYF. In DNA, the CDR3 is TGTGCCTGGGGGGTATGGCAAGAGACCCAGTACTTC. Full variable domain (missing parts from reference TRBV30 and TRBJ2-5): SQTIHQWPATLVQPVGSPLSLECTVEGTSNPNLYWYRQAAGRGLQLLFYSVGIGQISSEVPQNLSASRPQDRQFILSSKKLLLSDSGFYLCAWGVWQETQYFGPGTRLLVL.

CDR3 loop: CASGESGRYQETQYF. The CDR3 coding sequence is TGTGCCAGCGGCGAGTCGGGAAGGTACCAAGAGACCCAGTACTTC. V usage is TRBV9 and J usage is TRBJ2-5; TRBD2 is a possible D gene (5 bases). The CDR3 runs to 15 residues. CDR1 is SGDLS and CDR2 is YYNGEE in the germline V gene. V lost 7 bases to trimming and J lost 0 bases, with 16 bases between them.

This chain links TRBV12-5 with TRBJ2-2, with D maybe TRBD2 (5 bases). V shed 5 bases and J shed 0 bases, with 7 bases lying between them. The length of the CDR3 is 14 residues. CDR1 and CDR2 from the germline V gene are LGHNT and FRNRAP. DNA of the CDR3: TGTGCTAGTGGTCCGGACTCGAACACCGGGGAGCTGTTTTTT. It translates to CASGPDSNTGELFF.

This clonotype has a count of ten or more. The chain joins TRBV4-3 to TRBJ2-3, with D unresolved. There are 15 residues in the CDR3. CDR1 LGHNA and CDR2 YSLEER come from the germline V gene. Trimming removed 0 bases from V and 4 bases from J, with 11 bases in between. CDR3 residues: CASSQDGPGSDTQYF. For the CDR3, the DNA is TGCGCCAGCAGCCAAGATGGACCAGGATCAGATACGCAGTATTTT.

This clonotype was counted between two and nine times. The J gene is TRBJ2-1, the V gene TRBV4-2; D remains ambiguous. The V and J ends lost 3 bases and 0 bases respectively, with 12 bases between them. Germline loops: CDR1 LGHNA, CDR2 YNFKEQ. The CDR3 runs 16 residues. CDR3 residues: CASSQTPGPSYNEQFF. CDR3 DNA: TGTGCCAGCAGCCAGACACCGGGTCCCTCCTACAATGAGCAGTTCTTC.

The CDR3 DNA reads as TGTGCCAGTAGTATACACATCACGCCTCTCTACGAGCAGTACTTC. Translation: CASSIHITPLYEQYF. The chain uses TRBV19 and TRBJ2-7; D gene uncertain. Germline values: CDR1 LNHDA, CDR2 SQIVND (reference sequence). The CDR3 covers 15 residues. V dropped 2 bases and J dropped 3 bases, with 14 bases sitting between them.

In this sample, this clonotype turned up many times. The J gene is TRBJ2-7, the V gene TRBV7-6; D possibly corresponds to TRBD1 (6 bases). The V end was cut by 6 bases, the J end by 6 bases, with 18 bases between. The germline CDR1 and CDR2 sequences are SGHVS and FNYEAQ. The CDR3 is 14 residues long. The CDR3 DNA is TGTGCCAGCAGTCGCCTACAGGGAGATGGCGAGCAGTACTTC. Protein sequence: CASSRLQGDGEQYF. Using reference TRBV7-6 and TRBJ2-7 for the parts outside the CDR3, the full variable domain is GAGVSQSPRYKVTKRGQDVALRCDPISGHVSLYWYRQALGQGPEFLTYFNYEAQQDKSGLPNDRFSAERPEGSISTLTIQRTEQRDSAMYRCASSRLQGDGEQYFGPGTRLTVT.

This rearrangement joins TRBV4-1 to TRBJ2-7; 10 nucleotides line up with TRBD1. With 4 bases clipped from V and 3 bases from J, the junction kept 9 bases outside the gene matches. The CDR3 sequence is 16 residues long. The germline gives CDR1 MGHRA, CDR2 YSYEKL. CDR3 bases: TGCGCCAGCAGCCCAAAGGTGACAGGGGGCGTCTACGAGCAGTACTTC. Translating it yields CASSPKVTGGVYEQYF.

The rearrangement links TRBV25-1 to TRBJ2-5; 9 bases are shared with TRBD2. The CDR3 extends over 17 amino acids. Germline trimming cut 3 bases from V and 3 bases from J; bases unmatched to any gene: 11. Germline V CDR1 and CDR2: MGHDK, SYGVNS. CDR3 sequence: CASSEPRASGAEETQYF. In DNA form, the CDR3 reads TGTGCCAGCAGTGAGCCTCGGGCTAGCGGGGCCGAAGAGACCCAGTACTTC.

This clonotype was seen a few times. CDR3 in DNA: TGTGCCAGCAGCTTGGCCATATACGGTACCTACGAGCAGTACTTC. Its translation is CASSLAIYGTYEQYF. This sequence joins TRBV5-6 and TRBJ2-7, with no clear D. The CDR3 runs to 15 residues. The germline V gene encodes CDR1 SGHDT and CDR2 YYEEEE. The V and J ends lost 0 bases and 2 bases respectively, with 12 bases between them.

As for this clonotype: A single base separates this from a much larger clone, so it may be a read error. CDR3 nucleotide sequence: TGTGCCAGCAGTTACCCGTGGGGGGAAGAGACCCAGTACTTC. Translation: CASSYPWGEETQYF. The V call is TRBV6-5, the J call TRBJ2-5; maybe TRBD2 (6 bases). The CDR3 is 14 amino acids. V was cut by 2 bases and J by 3 bases, with 10 bases left in between. The germline V gene encodes CDR1 MNHEY and CDR2 SVGAGI.

There are many counts of this clonotype. The V gene is TRBV7-2, the J gene TRBJ1-3; D ambiguous. Germline-derived CDR1 and CDR2 are SGHTA and FQGNSA. The CDR3 has 14 amino acids. V lost 1 base, J lost 0 bases, and 4 bases lay in between. The CDR3 region is CASSLEPSGNTIYF. The CDR3 DNA is TGTGCCAGCAGCTTAGAACCCTCTGGAAACACCATATATTTT. The full variable domain, in which reference TRBV7-2 and TRBJ1-3 provide the parts outside the CDR3, is GAGVSQSPSNKVTEKGKDVELRCDPISGHTALYWYRQSLGQGLEFLIYFQGNSAPDKSGLPSDRFSAERTGGSVSTLTIQRTQQEDSAVYLCASSLEPSGNTIYFGEGSWLTVV.

This clonotype was seen many times. V is TRBV5-1 and J is TRBJ2-7; TRBD1 is a possible D gene (6 bases). V was pared by 2 bases and J by 2 bases, with 11 bases between. The CDR3 is 14 residues long. The germline V gene encodes CDR1 SGHRS and CDR2 YFSETQ. The DNA of the CDR3 is TGCGCCAGCAGCTTCAACCAGGGGACCTACGAGCAGTACTTC. It codes for CASSFNQGTYEQYF.

This clonotype came up many times. CDR3 DNA sequence: TGTGCCAGCAGCCCGGGGGACAGGCTCTCCTACGAGCAGTACTTC. Its translation: CASSPGDRLSYEQYF. The chain joins TRBV7-9 to TRBJ2-7, with 8 bases lining up with TRBD1. J gave up 0 bases and V 5 bases, and 6 bases lay outside the gene matches. The germline gives CDR1 SEHNR, CDR2 FQNEAQ (reference sequence). The CDR3 extends over 15 amino acids.

In its sample, this clonotype was seen a few times. V usage is TRBV6-5 and J usage is TRBJ1-2; D is unresolved. Trimming left V 2 bases short and J 3 bases short, with 10 bases between. The CDR3 is 14 amino acids. CDR1 and CDR2 (germline): MNHEY, SVGAGI. This CDR3 is CASSYKGPHYGYTF. DNA for the CDR3: TGTGCCAGCAGTTACAAGGGCCCACACTATGGCTACACCTTC.

The chain employs TRBV20-1 and TRBJ2-1; D gene unclear. This CDR3 is 13 amino acids long. The V gene lost 0 bases and the J gene lost 6 bases, with 9 bases spanning the gap. Germline V lookup: CDR1 DFQATT, CDR2 SNEGSKA (reference sequence). The CDR3 loop reads CSARDPPSNEQFF. In DNA, the CDR3 is TGCAGTGCTAGAGATCCCCCTAGCAATGAGCAGTTCTTC.

In this sample, this clonotype turned up many times. The V call is TRBV20-1, the J call TRBJ1-1, with 10 bases lining up with TRBD1. Trimming cost V 2 bases and J 11 bases; bases outside gene matches: 2. The CDR3 has 11 residues. Germline-derived CDR1 and CDR2 are DFQATT and SNEGSKA (reference sequence). The CDR3 DNA sequence: TGCAGTGCTAGATGGACAGGGGGGGCTTTCTTT. Its translation: CSARWTGGAFF.

The chain combines TRBV5-1 with TRBJ2-2; 8 bases agree with TRBD1. J gave up 3 bases and V 4 bases, and 8 bases lay outside the gene matches. CDR3 size: 16 residues. In germline, CDR1 is SGHRS, CDR2 YFSETQ. Here the CDR3 reads CASSPTDRAHTGELFF. CDR3 coding DNA: TGCGCCAGCAGCCCCACGGACAGGGCGCACACCGGGGAGCTGTTTTTT.